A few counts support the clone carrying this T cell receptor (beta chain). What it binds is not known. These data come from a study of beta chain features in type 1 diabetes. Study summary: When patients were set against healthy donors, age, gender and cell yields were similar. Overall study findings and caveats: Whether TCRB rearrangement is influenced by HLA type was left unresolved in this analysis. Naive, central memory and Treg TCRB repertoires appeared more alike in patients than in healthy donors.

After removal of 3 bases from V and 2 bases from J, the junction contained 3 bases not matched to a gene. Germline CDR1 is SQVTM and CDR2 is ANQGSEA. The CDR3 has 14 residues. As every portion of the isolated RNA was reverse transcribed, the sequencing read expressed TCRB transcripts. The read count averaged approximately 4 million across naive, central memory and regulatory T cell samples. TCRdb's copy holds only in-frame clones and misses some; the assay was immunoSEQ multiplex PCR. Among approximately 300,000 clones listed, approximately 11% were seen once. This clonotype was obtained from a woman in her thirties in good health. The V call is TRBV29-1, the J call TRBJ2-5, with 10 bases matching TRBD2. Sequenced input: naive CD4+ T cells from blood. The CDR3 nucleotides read TGCAGCGTTGACATAGCGGGAGGACAAGAGACCCAGTACTTC. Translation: CSVDIAGGQETQYF.